Below are 28 T cell receptor beta chains sequenced from a single sample in a study of cytomegalovirus exposure and HLA in healthy donors. Amplification used 60 Vbeta primers and 13 Jbeta primers. Sequenced by immunoSEQ multiplex PCR; TCRdb stores in-frame clones only, minus some. The table lists approximately 170,000 clones, 55% to 65% of them singletons. Sequences were obtained from PBMCs. The receptors shown here come from a man aged 40-50 years in good health and CMV-seronegative.

As concerns this clone: One end of the junction does not line up with germline, which may come from a read error. This rearrangement joins TRBV7-9 to TRBJ1-2; D is perhaps TRBD1 (6 bases). The CDR3 has 14 amino acids. CDR1 is SEHNR and CDR2 is FQNEAQ in the germline V gene (reference sequence). The CDR3 reads CSSSLGSGDYGYTF. The DNA for the CDR3 is TGTTCCAGCAGCTTAGGGTCAGGGGACTATGGCTACACCTTC. Using reference TRBV7-9 and TRBJ1-2 for the parts outside the CDR3, the full variable domain is DTGVSQNPRHKITKRGQNVTFRCDPISEHNRLYWYRQTLGQGPEFLTYFQNEAQLEKSRLLSDRFSAERPKGSFSTLEIQRTEQGDSAMYLCSSSLGSGDYGYTFGSGTRLTVV.

The chain joins TRBV2 to TRBJ2-2; D might be TRBD2 (6 bases). From germline, CDR1 is SNHLY and CDR2 FYNNEI. Trimming took 6 bases from V and 3 from J, leaving 11 bases between them. The CDR3 extends over 14 amino acids. DNA for the CDR3: TGTGCCAGCAGGGGGGACTCCTACACCGGGGAGCTGTTTTTT. Its protein is CASRGDSYTGELFF.

The genes are TRBV11-3 and TRBJ2-5, with 7 bases fitting TRBD2. The CDR3 sequence is 15 residues long. The trim removed 1 base at V and 2 bases at J, leaving 4 bases unmatched. The V gene's germline CDR1 is SGHNT and CDR2 YENEEA. The CDR3 sequence is CASSLVAGVQETQYF. In DNA, the CDR3 is TGTGCCAGCAGCTTAGTGGCGGGGGTACAAGAGACCCAGTACTTC.

This clone has just a few counts. The V gene is TRBV5-5, the J gene TRBJ2-6; 12 bases agree with TRBD1. There are 17 residues in the CDR3. The germline CDR1 and CDR2 sequences are SGHKS and YYEKEE (reference sequence). V lost 5 bases and J lost 4; bases outside the gene matches: 7. Here the CDR3 reads CASSDRDRGLGANVLTF. For the CDR3, the DNA is TGTGCCAGCAGTGACCGGGACAGGGGGCTCGGGGCCAACGTCCTGACTTTC.

This clone is a singleton in its sample. The chain recombines TRBV7-9 with TRBJ2-3; possibly TRBD2 for D (5 bases). Germline loops: CDR1 SEHNR, CDR2 FQNEAQ (reference sequence). This CDR3 region has 17 residues. With 5 bases removed from V and 1 base from J, the gap between germline ends came to 19 bases. The CDR3 nucleotides are TGTGCCAGCAGCAGACGGACTCCCCTAGTTGGCACAGATACGCAGTATTTT. Amino acids: CASSRRTPLVGTDTQYF.

This chain joins TRBV10-3 and TRBJ2-5; D may be TRBD2 (5 bases). Germline V CDR1 and CDR2: ENHRY, SYGVKD. The CDR3 extends over 13 amino acids. V was trimmed by 7 bases and J by 4 bases, leaving 13 bases between them. In nucleotides, the CDR3 is TGTGCCATCATGGACGGGATACGAGAGACCCAGTACTTC. Translation gives CAIMDGIRETQYF.

The CDR3 DNA reads TGTGCCAGCAGCCCCCGGACAAAGATTTATGGCTACACCTTC. This gives the protein CASSPRTKIYGYTF. V is TRBV14 and J is TRBJ1-2; a weak D match, TRBD1 (5 bases). V was clipped by 4 bases and J by 5 bases, with 14 bases between them. The germline CDR1 and CDR2 sequences are SGHDN and FVKESK. This CDR3 region has 14 residues.

This rearrangement joins TRBV19 to TRBJ2-2, with unresolved D. Germline V gives CDR1 LNHDA, CDR2 SQIVND (reference sequence). The CDR3 spans 14 residues. Trimming took 6 bases from V and 3 from J, leaving 11 bases between them. CDR3 coding DNA: TGTGCCAGTAGCCTCTACAGAGACACCGGGGAGCTGTTTTTT. This encodes CASSLYRDTGELFF.

The chain is built from TRBV5-1 and TRBJ1-4; D remains ambiguous. V gave up 5 bases and J gave up 5 bases, with 16 bases separating them. CDR1 and CDR2 (germline): SGHRS, YFSETQ. The CDR3 consists of 15 residues. The CDR3 is CASSFWGDENEKLFF. The CDR3 nucleotides read TGCGCCAGCAGTTTCTGGGGAGACGAAAATGAAAAACTGTTTTTT.

This clone was counted once. The chain combines TRBV7-8 with TRBJ1-1; D remains ambiguous. The length of the CDR3 is 14 residues. The ends were cut back, 0 bases at V and 3 bases at J, with 8 bases in the middle. Germline V lookup: CDR1 SGHVS, CDR2 FQNEAQ. DNA of the CDR3: TGTGCCAGCAGCTTAGCCTTAGATTACACTGAAGCTTTCTTT. The encoded protein is CASSLALDYTEAFF.

This sequence joins TRBV4-1 and TRBJ1-1; possible D gene TRBD1, 6 bases. The CDR3 sequence is 15 residues long. The germline CDR1 and CDR2 sequences are MGHRA and YSYEKL. Between the trimmed V and J ends, which lost 6 bases and 1 base, there was a span of 15 bases. The CDR3 reads CASRPPTGENTEAFF. The CDR3 region has the DNA TGCGCCAGCAGGCCGCCGACAGGAGAGAACACTGAAGCTTTCTTT.

The V gene is TRBV12-5, the J gene TRBJ1-1; no reliable D call. In germline, CDR1 is LGHNT, CDR2 FRNRAP. The CDR3 is made up of 15 amino acids. V lost 6 bases to trimming and J lost 2 bases, with 16 bases between them. CDR3 region: CASGTTKNLNTEAFF. DNA of the CDR3: TGTGCTAGTGGCACGACAAAGAACCTAAACACTGAAGCTTTCTTT.

This chain uses TRBV7-9 with TRBJ1-5, with D perhaps matching TRBD1 (5 bases). CDR1 is SEHNR and CDR2 is FQNEAQ in the germline V gene (reference sequence). The CDR3 runs to 14 residues. The V gene lost 5 bases and the J gene lost 4 bases, with 12 bases spanning the gap. CDR3 residues: CASSRQGVNQPQHF. The CDR3 DNA sequence: TGTGCCAGCAGCCGCCAGGGTGTTAATCAGCCCCAGCATTTT.

V usage is TRBV6-5 and J usage is TRBJ2-7; 8 bases are a match to TRBD1. With 6 bases clipped from V and 7 bases from J, the junction kept 14 bases outside the gene matches. Germline loops: CDR1 MNHEY, CDR2 SVGAGI. The CDR3 is 15 residues long. The CDR3 sequence: CASRPTGAYVLEQYF. The CDR3 DNA follows: TGTGCCAGCAGACCGACAGGGGCCTACGTACTGGAGCAGTACTTC.

The V gene is TRBV5-6, the J gene TRBJ2-5; D uncertain. The J call may not be correct, given that the DNA end is closer to TRBJ2-7. This CDR3 contains 15 residues. Germline CDR1 SGHDT, CDR2 YYEEEE. The DNA for the CDR3 is TGTGCCAGCAGCTTGAGGAGCCGAGACTCCTACGAGCAGTACTTC. Residues: CASSLRSRDSYEQYF.

V and J are TRBV6-5 and TRBJ2-7, with TRBD1 identical over 8 bases. The V segment lost 6 bases and the J segment 0 bases; nucleotides outside the gene matches: 7. CDR3 size: 15 residues. Germline V gene data show CDR1 as MNHEY and CDR2 as SVGAGI. The CDR3 is CASRTGQAVSYEQYF. The CDR3 DNA reads TGTGCCAGCAGGACGGGACAGGCGGTCTCCTACGAGCAGTACTTC.

The chain is built from TRBV9 and TRBJ2-1, with D possibly being TRBD2 (5 bases). The CDR3 runs 15 residues. The germline CDR1 and CDR2 sequences are SGDLS and YYNGEE. Trimming stripped 0 bases from V and 4 bases from J, with 11 bases between. CDR3 sequence reads: CASSVAWRSYNEQFF. CDR3 sequence (DNA): TGTGCCAGCAGCGTAGCGTGGAGGTCGTACAATGAGCAGTTCTTC.

The CDR3: CASSLVVATKNIQYF. The DNA of the CDR3 is TGTGCCAGCAGCTTAGTGGTAGCAACCAAAAACATTCAGTACTTC. The V and J genes are TRBV7-2 and TRBJ2-4, with D uncertain. Trimming removed 1 base at V and 2 bases at J, with 9 bases between. Germline V gene data show CDR1 as SGHTA and CDR2 as FQGNSA. The CDR3 contains 15 residues.

The CDR3 is CASSFGLAGEGETQYF. The CDR3 nucleotides are TGTGCCAGCAGCTTCGGACTAGCGGGAGAAGGGGAGACCCAGTACTTC. The chain has TRBV13 and TRBJ2-5, with 13 bases aligning to TRBD2. From germline, CDR1 is PRHDT and CDR2 FYEKMQ (reference sequence). The CDR3 length is 16 residues. V trimming: 3 bases; J trimming: 5 bases; junction bases outside the gene matches: 6.

This chain uses TRBV21-1 with TRBJ1-6; no check of the table's D call, TRBD1, against the DNA was made. TRBV21-1 has pseudogene status. CDR3 length: 23 residues. CDR3 sequence: CASSPIPRTKVGGTVSYNSPLHF. As DNA, the CDR3 is TGTGCCAGCAGTCCCATTCCTCGGACAAAGGTAGGGGGCACGGTGTCCTATAATTCACCCCTCCACTTT.

The genes are TRBV7-2 and TRBJ2-1; 8 bases align to TRBD2. V lost 1 base to trimming and J lost 4 bases; unmatched junction nucleotides: 3. CDR1 SGHTA and CDR2 FQGNSA come from the germline V gene. The CDR3 spans 15 residues. The CDR3 sequence is CASSLGLARYNEQFF. The CDR3 DNA is TGTGCCAGCAGCTTAGGACTAGCGAGGTACAATGAGCAGTTCTTC.

V and J are TRBV6-5 and TRBJ1-5; 12 bases align to TRBD1. Trimming took 5 bases from V and 5 from J; bases not matched to a gene: 1. Germline V gene lookup returns CDR1 MNHEY and CDR2 SVGAGI. The CDR3 sequence is 14 residues long. CDR3 DNA: TGTGCCAGCAGTGGGACAGGGGGCGATCAGCCCCAGCATTTT. It codes for CASSGTGGDQPQHF.

The chain has TRBV28 and TRBJ1-2, with D tentatively TRBD1 (6 bases). Trimming removed 5 bases at V and 2 bases at J, with 15 bases between. The CDR3 extends over 15 amino acids. CDR1 and CDR2 (germline): MDHEN, SYDVKM. Written as DNA, the CDR3 is TGTGCCAGCAGTAAACCCCAGAGGGGGAACTATGGCTACACCTTC. As protein: CASSKPQRGNYGYTF.

There are a few counts of this clone. CDR3 amino acids: CASSLVEDNSPLHF. The CDR3 DNA is TGTGCCAGCAGCTTAGTGGAGGATAATTCACCCCTCCACTTT. The genes are TRBV7-2 and TRBJ1-6, with D unresolved. Per germline, CDR1 SGHTA and CDR2 FQGNSA. The CDR3 has 14 residues. Trimming stripped 1 base from V and 5 bases from J, with 6 bases between.

This chain joins TRBV7-2 and TRBJ2-1, with D hard to call. Between the trimmed V and J ends, which lost 5 bases and 4 bases, there was a span of 12 bases. Germline values: CDR1 SGHTA, CDR2 FQGNSA. The CDR3 spans 14 residues. DNA of the CDR3: TGTGCCAGCAGCCCCGAGGTCGGGTACAATGAGCAGTTCTTC. Translation gives CASSPEVGYNEQFF. The entire variable domain, with the rest obtained from reference TRBV7-2 and TRBJ2-1, is as follows: GAGVSQSPSNKVTEKGKDVELRCDPISGHTALYWYRQSLGQGLEFLIYFQGNSAPDKSGLPSDRFSAERTGGSVSTLTIQRTQQEDSAVYLCASSPEVGYNEQFFGPGTRLTVL.

The chain carries TRBV28 and TRBJ1-2; 7 nucleotides match TRBD1. Germline V CDR1 and CDR2: MDHEN, SYDVKM. This CDR3 spans 12 amino acids. The ends lost 5 bases at V and 8 bases at J; junction bases unmatched: 5. The CDR3: CASSAYRGGYTF. The CDR3 region has the DNA TGTGCCAGCAGTGCGTACAGGGGCGGCTACACCTTC.

Comment on this clone: Germline and junction disagree at one end, which may indicate a read error. The CDR3 DNA sequence: TGTTCCAGCAGCTTACCCGGGGGGTATGGCTACACCTTC. Translation: CSSSLPGGYGYTF. This chain connects TRBV7-9 to TRBJ1-2, with D maybe TRBD1 (5 bases). Germline assignment: CDR1 SEHNR and CDR2 FQNEAQ (reference sequence). The length of the CDR3 is 13 residues.

The chain carries TRBV7-9 and TRBJ1-3; 10 bases are a match to TRBD1. This CDR3 spans 17 amino acids. The V gene's germline CDR1 is SEHNR and CDR2 FQNEAQ (reference sequence). V lost 5 bases to trimming and J lost 1 base; unmatched junction nucleotides: 8. Here the CDR3 DNA reads TGTGCCAGCAGCCGCATGCGGGACAGGGGATCTGGAAACACCATATATTTT. Translated: CASSRMRDRGSGNTIYF.